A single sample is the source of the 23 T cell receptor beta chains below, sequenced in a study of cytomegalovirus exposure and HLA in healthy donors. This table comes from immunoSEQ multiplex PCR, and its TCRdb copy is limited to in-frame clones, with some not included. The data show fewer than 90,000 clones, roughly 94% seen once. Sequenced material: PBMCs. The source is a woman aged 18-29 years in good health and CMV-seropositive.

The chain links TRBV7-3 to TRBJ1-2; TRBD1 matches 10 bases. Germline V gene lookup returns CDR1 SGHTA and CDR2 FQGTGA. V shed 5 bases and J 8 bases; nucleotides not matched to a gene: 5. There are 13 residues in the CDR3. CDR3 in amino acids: CASSLGQGYGYTF. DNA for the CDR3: TGTGCCAGCAGCCTGGGACAGGGGTACGGCTACACCTTC.

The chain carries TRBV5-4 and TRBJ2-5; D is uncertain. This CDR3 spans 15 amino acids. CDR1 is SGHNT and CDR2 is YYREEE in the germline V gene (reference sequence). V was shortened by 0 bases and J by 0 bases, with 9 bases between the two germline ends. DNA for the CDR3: TGTGCCAGCAGCTTGGACAGCCTGTACCAAGAGACCCAGTACTTC. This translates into CASSLDSLYQETQYF.

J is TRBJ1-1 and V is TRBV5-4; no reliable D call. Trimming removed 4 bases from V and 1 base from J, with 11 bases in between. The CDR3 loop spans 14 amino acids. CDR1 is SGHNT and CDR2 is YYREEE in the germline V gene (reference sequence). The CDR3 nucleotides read TGTGCCAGCAGCCCTAAGGGAGGGAACACTGAAGCTTTCTTT. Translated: CASSPKGGNTEAFF.

The CDR3 reads CASSLRLAGGRGNEQFF. CDR3 nucleotides: TGTGCCAGCAGCTTACGACTAGCGGGAGGGAGGGGCAATGAGCAGTTCTTC. The V gene is TRBV5-6, the J gene TRBJ2-1, with 14 nucleotides matching TRBD2. CDR1 is SGHDT and CDR2 is YYEEEE in the germline V gene. The J segment lost 6 bases and the V segment lost 2 bases, leaving 7 bases of the junction unmatched. The CDR3 has 17 residues.

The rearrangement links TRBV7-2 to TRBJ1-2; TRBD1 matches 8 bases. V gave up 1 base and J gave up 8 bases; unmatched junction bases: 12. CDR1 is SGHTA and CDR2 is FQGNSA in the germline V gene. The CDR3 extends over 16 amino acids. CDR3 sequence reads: CASSLEIGQGARGYTF. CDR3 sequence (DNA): TGTGCCAGCAGCTTAGAAATAGGGCAGGGGGCGCGCGGCTACACCTTC.

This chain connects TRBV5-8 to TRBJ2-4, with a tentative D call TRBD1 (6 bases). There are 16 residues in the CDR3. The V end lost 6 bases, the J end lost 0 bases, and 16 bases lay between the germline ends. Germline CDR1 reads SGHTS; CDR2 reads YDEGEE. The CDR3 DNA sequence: TGTGCCAGCAACCTCTTCCCAGGGGTAGCCAAAAACATTCAGTACTTC. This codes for CASNLFPGVAKNIQYF. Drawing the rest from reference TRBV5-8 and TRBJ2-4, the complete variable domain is EAGVTQSPTHLIKTRGQQATLRCSPISGHTSVYWYQQALGLGLQFLLWYDEGEERNRGNFPPRFSGRQFPNYSSELNVNALELEDSALYLCASNLFPGVAKNIQYFGAGTRLSVL.

CDR3 sequence: CASSLGGEGTANTQYF. DNA for the CDR3: TGTGCCAGCAGCTTAGGCGGGGAAGGGACCGCGAATACGCAGTATTTT. This rearrangement joins TRBV7-2 to TRBJ2-3, with D possibly TRBD2 on 6 matching bases. Germline V gene data show CDR1 as SGHTA and CDR2 as FQGNSA. This CDR3 is 16 amino acids long. Trimming took off 1 base at V and 7 bases at J, with 18 bases between the two ends.

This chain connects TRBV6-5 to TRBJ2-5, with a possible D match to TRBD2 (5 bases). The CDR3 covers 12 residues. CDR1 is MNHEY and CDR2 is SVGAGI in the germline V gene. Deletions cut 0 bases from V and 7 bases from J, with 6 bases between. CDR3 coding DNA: TGTGCCAGCAGTTACTCGAGCGGGACCCAGTACTTC. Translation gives CASSYSSGTQYF.

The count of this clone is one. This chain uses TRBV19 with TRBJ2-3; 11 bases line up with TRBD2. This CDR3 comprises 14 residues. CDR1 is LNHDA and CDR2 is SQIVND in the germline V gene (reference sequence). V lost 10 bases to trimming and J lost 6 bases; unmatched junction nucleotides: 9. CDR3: CATSTSGELDTQYF. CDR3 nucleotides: TGTGCCACATCGACTAGCGGGGAGCTGGATACGCAGTATTTT.

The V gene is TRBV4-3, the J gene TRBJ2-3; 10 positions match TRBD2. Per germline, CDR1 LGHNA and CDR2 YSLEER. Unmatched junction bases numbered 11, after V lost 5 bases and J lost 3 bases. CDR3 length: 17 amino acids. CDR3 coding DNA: TGCGCCAGCAGCAGGTCGGGTCCTAGCGGGGGAACAGATACGCAGTATTTT. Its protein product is CASSRSGPSGGTDTQYF.

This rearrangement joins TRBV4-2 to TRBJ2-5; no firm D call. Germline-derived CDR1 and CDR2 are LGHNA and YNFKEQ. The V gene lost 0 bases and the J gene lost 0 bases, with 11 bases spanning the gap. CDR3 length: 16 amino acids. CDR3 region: CASSQDLSVNQETQYF. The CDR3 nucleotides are TGTGCCAGCAGCCAAGATCTGAGCGTAAACCAAGAGACCCAGTACTTC.

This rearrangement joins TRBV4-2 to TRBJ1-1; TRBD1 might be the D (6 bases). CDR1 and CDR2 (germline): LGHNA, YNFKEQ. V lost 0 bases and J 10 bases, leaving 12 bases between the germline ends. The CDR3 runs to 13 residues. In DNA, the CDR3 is TGTGCCAGCAGCCAAGAGGGGGGGCGGGGAGCTTTCTTT. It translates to CASSQEGGRGAFF.

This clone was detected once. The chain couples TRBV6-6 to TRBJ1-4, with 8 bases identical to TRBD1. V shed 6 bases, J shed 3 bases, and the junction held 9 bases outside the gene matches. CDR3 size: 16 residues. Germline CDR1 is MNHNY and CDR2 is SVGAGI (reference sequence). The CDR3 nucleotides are TGTGCCAGCAGCTTCGGGACAGGTCGACCTAATGAAAAACTGTTTTTT. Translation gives CASSFGTGRPNEKLFF.

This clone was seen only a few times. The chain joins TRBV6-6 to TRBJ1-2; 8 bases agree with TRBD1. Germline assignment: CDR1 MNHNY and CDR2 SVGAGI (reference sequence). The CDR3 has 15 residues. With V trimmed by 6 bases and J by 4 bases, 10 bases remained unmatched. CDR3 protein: CASSLTRDRSYGYTF. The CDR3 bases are TGTGCCAGCAGCCTTACACGGGACAGGAGCTATGGCTACACCTTC.

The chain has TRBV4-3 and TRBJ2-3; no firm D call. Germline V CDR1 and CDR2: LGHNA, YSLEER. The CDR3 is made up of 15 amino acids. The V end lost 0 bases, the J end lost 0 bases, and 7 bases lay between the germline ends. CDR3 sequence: CASSQDRRSTDTQYF. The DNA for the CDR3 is TGCGCCAGCAGCCAAGATCGGCGGAGCACAGATACGCAGTATTTT.

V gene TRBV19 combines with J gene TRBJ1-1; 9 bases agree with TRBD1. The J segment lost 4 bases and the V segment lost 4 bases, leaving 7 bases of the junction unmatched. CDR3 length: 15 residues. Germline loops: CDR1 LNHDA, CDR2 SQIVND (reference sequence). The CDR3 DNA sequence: TGTGCCAGTAGTACACCCGGGACAGGGTCCACTGAAGCTTTCTTT. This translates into CASSTPGTGSTEAFF.

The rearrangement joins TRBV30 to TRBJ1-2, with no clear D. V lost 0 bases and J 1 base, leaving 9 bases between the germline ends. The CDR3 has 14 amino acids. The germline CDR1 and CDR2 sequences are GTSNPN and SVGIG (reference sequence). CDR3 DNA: TGTGCCTGGAGTGTACCAGGTTATAACTATGGCTACACCTTC. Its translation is CAWSVPGYNYGYTF.

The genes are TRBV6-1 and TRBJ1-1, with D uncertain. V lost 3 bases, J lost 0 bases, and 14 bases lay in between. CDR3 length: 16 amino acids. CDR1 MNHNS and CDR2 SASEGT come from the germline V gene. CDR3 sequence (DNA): TGTGCCAGCAGTGAGTCGAACAGCTTACTGAACACTGAAGCTTTCTTT. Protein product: CASSESNSLLNTEAFF.

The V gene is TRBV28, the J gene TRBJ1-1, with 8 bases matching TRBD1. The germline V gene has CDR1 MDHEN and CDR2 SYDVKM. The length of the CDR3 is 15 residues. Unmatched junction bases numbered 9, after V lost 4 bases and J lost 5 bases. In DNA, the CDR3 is TGTGCCAGCAGTTCCCACGGACAGGGCGGAACTGAAGCTTTCTTT. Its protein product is CASSSHGQGGTEAFF.

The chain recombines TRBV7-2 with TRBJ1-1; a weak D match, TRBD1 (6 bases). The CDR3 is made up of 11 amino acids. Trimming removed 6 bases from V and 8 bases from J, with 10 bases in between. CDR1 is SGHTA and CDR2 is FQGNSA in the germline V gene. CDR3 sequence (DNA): TGTGCCAGCAGATACGACAGGGAAGCTTTCTTT. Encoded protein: CASRYDREAFF.

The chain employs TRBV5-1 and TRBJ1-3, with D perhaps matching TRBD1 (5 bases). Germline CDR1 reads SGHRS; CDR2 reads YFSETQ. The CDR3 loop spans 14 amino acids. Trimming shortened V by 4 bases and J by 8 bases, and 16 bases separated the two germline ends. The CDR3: CASSPPGRVDTIYF. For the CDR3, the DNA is TGCGCCAGCAGCCCTCCAGGGCGCGTGGACACCATATATTTT.

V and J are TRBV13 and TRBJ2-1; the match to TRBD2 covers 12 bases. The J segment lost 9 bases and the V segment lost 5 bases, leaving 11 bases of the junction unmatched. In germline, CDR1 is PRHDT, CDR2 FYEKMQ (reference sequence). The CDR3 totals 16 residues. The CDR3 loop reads CASSATGLAGTTEQFF. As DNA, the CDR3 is TGTGCCAGCAGCGCAACAGGACTAGCGGGGACAACTGAGCAGTTCTTC.

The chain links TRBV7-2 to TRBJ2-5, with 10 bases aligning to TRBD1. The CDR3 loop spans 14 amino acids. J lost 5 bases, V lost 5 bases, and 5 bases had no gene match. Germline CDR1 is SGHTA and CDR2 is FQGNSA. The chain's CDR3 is CASSDRGRRETQYF. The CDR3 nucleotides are TGTGCCAGCAGCGACAGGGGGCGGCGGGAGACCCAGTACTTC.